This is a list of T cell receptor beta chains from one sample in a study of shared clonotypes between healthy human individuals. Produced via immunoSEQ multiplex PCR; TCRdb's table is partial and in-frame only. This table holds millions of clones, approximately 94% found once. The sequenced sample consisted of naive CD8+ T cells sorted from blood. These TCRs come from a young man in good health. The CDR3 runs from the conserved cysteine through the conserved F or W. A D gene is named only where the DNA matches it firmly. A row's size may be missing; if present it is once, few, many or a size class.

j_gene: TRBJ2-7
abundance: .
v_gene: TRBV11-2
d_gene: .
CDR3nt: TGTGCCAGCAGCTTAACCCCTCACGAGCAGTACTTC
CDR3aa: CASSLTPHEQYF

j_gene: TRBJ2-7
abundance: .
v_gene: TRBV5-8
d_gene: .
CDR3nt: TGTGCCAGCAGCTTGGCGAGTTTGCCGGGGGAGCAGTACTTC
CDR3aa: CASSLASLPGEQYF

j_gene: TRBJ2-7
abundance: .
v_gene: TRBV9
d_gene: .
CDR3nt: TGTGCCAGTGGTGGACTTGGCTACGAGCAGTACTTC
CDR3aa: CASGGLGYEQYF

j_gene: TRBJ2-7
abundance: .
v_gene: TRBV19
d_gene: .
CDR3nt: TGTGCCAGTAGTACAGGATCCTACGAGCAGTACTTC
CDR3aa: CASSTGSYEQYF

j_gene: TRBJ2-1
abundance: .
v_gene: TRBV6-5
d_gene: TRBD2
CDR3nt: TGTGCCAGCAGTCAGGGACTAGCGGGGGGCCTTGAGCAGTTCTTC
CDR3aa: CASSQGLAGGLEQFF

j_gene: TRBJ2-3
abundance: .
v_gene: TRBV6-5
d_gene: .
CDR3nt: TGTGCCAGAATAACGGGGGTGAACACAGATACGCAGTATTTT
CDR3aa: CARITGVNTDTQYF

j_gene: TRBJ1-5
abundance: .
v_gene: TRBV28
d_gene: .
CDR3nt: TGTGCCAGCAGTCAAAGGGGGAATAGCAATCAGCCCCAGCATTTT
CDR3aa: CASSQRGNSNQPQHF

j_gene: TRBJ2-6
abundance: .
v_gene: TRBV7-9
d_gene: .
CDR3nt: TGTGCCAGCAGCTTAGTAGGGTCTCCTTCTGGGGCCAACGTCCTGACTTTC
CDR3aa: CASSLVGSPSGANVLTF

j_gene: TRBJ1-1
abundance: .
v_gene: TRBV14
d_gene: .
CDR3nt: TGTGCCAGCAGCCCTCTACTGAACACTGAAGCTTTCTTT
CDR3aa: CASSPLLNTEAFF

j_gene: TRBJ2-7
abundance: .
v_gene: TRBV7-9
d_gene: .
CDR3nt: TGTGCCAGCAGCCCCAGTGGAAACGAGCAGTACTTC
CDR3aa: CASSPSGNEQYF

j_gene: TRBJ2-7
abundance: once
v_gene: TRBV7-8
d_gene: .
CDR3nt: TGTGCCAGCAGCCCGCAGTACTTC
CDR3aa: CASSPQYF

j_gene: TRBJ2-7
abundance: .
v_gene: TRBV9
d_gene: .
CDR3nt: TGTGCCAGCAGCGTACAGGCCCTTGGAAGAACCGGGTCCTACGAGCAGTACTTC
CDR3aa: CASSVQALGRTGSYEQYF

j_gene: TRBJ2-7
abundance: once
v_gene: TRBV27
d_gene: TRBD2
CDR3nt: TGTGCCAGCAGTTTATCGGCGGGGACTAGCAGGCACGAGCAGTACTTC
CDR3aa: CASSLSAGTSRHEQYF

j_gene: TRBJ2-7
abundance: .
v_gene: TRBV27
d_gene: .
CDR3nt: TGTGCCAGCAGTTTATCTTGGGGCTTGAACCACGAGCAGTACTTC
CDR3aa: CASSLSWGLNHEQYF

j_gene: TRBJ2-1
abundance: .
v_gene: TRBV6-5
d_gene: .
CDR3nt: TGTGCCAGCAGCGACGCGGGAAGCGGGCTCAATGAGCAGTTCTTC
CDR3aa: CASSDAGSGLNEQFF

j_gene: TRBJ2-3
abundance: .
v_gene: TRBV15
d_gene: .
CDR3nt: TGTGCCACCAGCAGAGGGGCTAGCGCAGATACGCAGTATTTT
CDR3aa: CATSRGASADTQYF

j_gene: TRBJ2-3
abundance: .
v_gene: TRBV7-6
d_gene: TRBD2
CDR3nt: TGTGCCAGCAGCTTAGTGGTTAGCGGGGGAGCAGATACGCAGTATTTT
CDR3aa: CASSLVVSGGADTQYF